The 23 T cell receptor beta chains below were found in one sample sequenced in a study of T cell clonality in common variable immunodeficiency. Profiled with immunoSEQ multiplex PCR; TCRdb holds only in-frame clones, not every one. The sample contains more than 65,000 clones, none occurring once; about 0.8% lies in the top ten. The sample was peripheral blood mononuclear cells. Receptors originate from a person aged 18 to 70 in good health.

The sample holds a few counts of this clone. Coverage ceases 3 residues before the CDR3 finishes, and the germline J gene fills in the end. The rearrangement uses TRBV18 and TRBJ2-1; 12 bases line up with TRBD2. V was pared by 8 bases and J by 5 bases, with 13 bases of the junction left unmatched. The germline V gene encodes CDR1 KGHSH and CDR2 LQKENI. The CDR3 spans 17 residues. CDR3 in amino acids: CASPPPTSGSFHNEQFF. The DNA read from the CDR3 is TGTGCCAGCCCCCCCCCGACTAGCGGGAGCTTCCACAATGAG.

This clone was recorded many times. Read sequence stops 3 residues before the CDR3 end, and the germline J gene provides the missing end. The V and J genes are TRBV2 and TRBJ2-7; D is possibly TRBD1 (5 bases). This CDR3 is 13 amino acids long. Germline V gene lookup returns CDR1 SNHLY and CDR2 FYNNEI. The germline V and J ends were trimmed by 2 bases and 2 bases, with 7 bases remaining between them. Partial CDR3 DNA: TGTGCCAGCAGTGAACACAGGACCTACGAG. This translates into CASSEHRTYE. The full CDR3 is CASSEHRTYEQYF. Variable domain in full (rest from reference TRBV2 and TRBJ2-7): EPEVTQTPSHQVTQMGQEVILRCVPISNHLYFYWYRQILGQKVEFLVSFYNNEISEKSEIFDDQFSVERPDGSNFTLKIRSTKLEDSAMYFCASSEHRTYEQYFGPGTRLTVT.

Turning to this clone: The junction departs from the called germline gene at one end, perhaps through a read error. The read falls 3 residues short of the CDR3 end, and the missing part is taken from the germline J gene. The genes are TRBV7-7 and TRBJ2-5, with a weak D call TRBD2 (5 bases). The CDR3 loop spans 15 amino acids. Per the germline V gene, CDR1 is SSHAT and CDR2 is FNYEAQ (reference sequence). CDR3 DNA, as far as it was read: TGCGCTAGCAGCGCCGAGCGGACCCTCCAAGAGACC. Translating gives CASSAERTLQET. The full-length CDR3 reads as CASSAERTLQETQYF. Filled out from reference TRBV7-7 and TRBJ2-5, the complete variable domain reads GAGVSQSPRYKVTKRGQDVTLRCDPISSHATLYWYQQALGQGPEFLTYFNYEAQPDKSGLPSDRFSAERPEGSISTLTIQRTEQRDSAMYRCASSAERTLQETQYFGPGTRLLVL.

This clone was seen ten or more times. The read ends 3 residues before the CDR3 terminus; that terminus is restored from the germline J gene. V and J are TRBV28 and TRBJ2-5, with D unresolved. V lost 1 base to trimming and J lost 5 bases, with 8 bases between them. The germline V gene has CDR1 MDHEN and CDR2 SYDVKM. CDR3 length: 13 residues. CDR3 DNA, as far as it was read: TGTGCCAGCAGTTTATACGAGAGCGAGACC. It specifies CASSLYESET. The complete CDR3 protein is CASSLYESETQYF.

This clone was counted many times. The sequence runs out 3 residues before the end of the CDR3; the remainder is reconstructed from the germline J gene. V and J are TRBV6-2 or TRBV6-3 and TRBJ2-3; TRBD1 matches 12 bases. V gave up 0 bases and J gave up 7 bases; unmatched junction bases: 2. The CDR3 runs 15 residues. The germline V gene encodes CDR1 MNHEY and CDR2 SVGEGT. The CDR3 spells CASSYSGQGANTQYF. CDR3 DNA (partial): TGTGCCAGCAGTTACTCGGGACAGGGGGCTAATACG.

This clone came up a few times. Incomplete CDR3 DNA: TGCAGTGCTAGAGCCCCCGAAGCGGGAAGGAATGAG. Amino acids: CSARAPEAGRNE. The full CDR3 protein is CSARAPEAGRNEQFF. The chain is built from TRBV20-1 and TRBJ2-1; 7 bases are a match to TRBD2. The CDR3 extends 3 residues past the end of the read, so its final part is completed from the germline J gene. The CDR3 extends over 15 amino acids. CDR1 and CDR2 (germline): DFQATT, SNEGSKA (reference sequence). Trimming at V came to 1 base and at J to 7 bases, leaving 10 bases not matched to a gene.

Ten or more counts support this clone. The read comes to an end 3 residues before the CDR3 does, leaving the germline J gene to fill in the end. The chain joins TRBV19 to TRBJ2-3; D perhaps matches TRBD2 (7 bases). CDR1 LNHDA and CDR2 SQIVND come from the germline V gene (reference sequence). This CDR3 is 17 amino acids long. Between the trimmed V and J ends, which lost 3 bases and 6 bases, there was a span of 22 bases. The sequenced CDR3 bases are TGTGCCAGTAGTATCCCTGGAGGGGGAGGGAATGGCGATACG. This translates into CASSIPGGGGNGDT. The CDR3, in full, reads CASSIPGGGGNGDTQYF. The entire variable domain, with the rest obtained from reference TRBV19 and TRBJ2-3, is as follows: DGGITQSPKYLFRKEGQNVTLSCEQNLNHDAMYWYRQDPGQGLRLIYYSQIVNDFQKGDIAEGYSVSREKKESFPLTVTSAQKNPTAFYLCASSIPGGGGNGDTQYFGPGTRLTVL.

This clone appeared a few times. The read gets to within 3 residues of the CDR3 end, and the germline J gene fills in the rest. The chain employs TRBV2 and TRBJ1-2; D may be TRBD1 (6 bases). V lost 4 bases and J lost 4, with 16 bases in between. This CDR3 has 15 amino acids. The germline CDR1 and CDR2 sequences are SNHLY and FYNNEI. CDR3 bases read: TGTGCCAGCAGTGCTCAGGGGATGAGTGGCTATGGC. Amino acids: CASSAQGMSGYG. The full CDR3 sequence reads CASSAQGMSGYGYTF.

There are many counts of this clone. The read terminates 3 residues ahead of where the CDR3 ends, so the germline J gene completes it. The rearrangement joins TRBV5-5 to TRBJ2-5, with TRBD1 matching 8 bases. V shed 4 bases, J shed 1 base, and the junction held 6 bases outside the gene matches. Germline values: CDR1 SGHKS, CDR2 YYEKEE (reference sequence). CDR3 length: 15 residues. CDR3: CASSPMTGVQETQYF. The covered CDR3 bases are TGTGCCAGCAGCCCTATGACAGGGGTCCAAGAGACC.

This clone was observed at least ten times. The CDR3 extends 3 residues past the end of the read, so its final part is completed from the germline J gene. V gene TRBV9 combines with J gene TRBJ1-1; 8 nucleotides align to TRBD1. The CDR3 is made up of 15 amino acids. Trimming took 3 bases from V and 6 from J; bases not matched to a gene: 10. Per germline, CDR1 SGDLS and CDR2 YYNGEE. CDR3 DNA, as far as it was read: TGTGCCAGCAGCGCTGCCGCGGACAGGGTGGCTGAA. Its translation: CASSAAADRVAE. The whole CDR3 is CASSAAADRVAEAFF.

This clone was seen repeatedly, ten times or more. The read comes to an end 3 residues before the CDR3 does, leaving the germline J gene to fill in the end. This rearrangement joins TRBV11-3 to TRBJ2-3; 8 bases are shared with TRBD2. CDR1 SGHNT and CDR2 YENEEA come from the germline V gene. The CDR3 totals 15 residues. V dropped 4 bases and J dropped 7; count of bases not matched to a gene: 10. The CDR3 here is CASSSSGTRANTQYF. The covered CDR3 bases are TGTGCCAGCAGCTCCTCCGGGACTAGGGCAAATACG.

This clone was recorded at least ten times. The CDR3 goes on 3 residues after the read ends, and that part is filled in from the germline J gene. This sequence joins TRBV12-3 or TRBV12-4 and TRBJ2-6, with D possibly matching TRBD2 (6 bases). The V gene lost 8 bases and the J gene lost 2 bases, with 16 bases spanning the gap. The CDR3 is 16 amino acids. The CDR3 sequence: CASLTRGGTGANVLTF. The sequenced CDR3 bases are TGTGCCAGCCTCACAAGGGGAGGAACTGGGGCCAACGTC.

This clone was observed at least ten times. The read ends 3 residues shy of where the CDR3 ends; the end is completed using the germline J gene. This sequence joins TRBV29-1 and TRBJ2-6, with 8 nucleotides matching TRBD1. This CDR3 spans 16 amino acids. Trimming removed 4 bases from V and 2 bases from J; junction bases left unmatched: 7. Germline V gene lookup returns CDR1 SQVTM and CDR2 ANQGSEA. CDR3 sequence: CSVAGGAMAGANVLTF. CDR3 bases read: TGCAGCGTTGCAGGGGGCGCGATGGCTGGGGCCAACGTC.

This clone was seen many times. The CDR3 end falls 3 residues outside the read, so it is completed with the germline J gene. This sequence joins TRBV9 and TRBJ2-7; TRBD2 matches at 10 bases. This CDR3 contains 16 residues. With V trimmed by 0 bases and J by 6 bases, 9 bases remained unmatched. Germline V lookup: CDR1 SGDLS, CDR2 YYNGEE. The CDR3 protein is CASSVGSAGGASEQYF. The part of the CDR3 DNA that was read is TGTGCCAGCAGCGTAGGGTCAGCGGGAGGGGCCTCCGAG. Filled out from reference TRBV9 and TRBJ2-7, the complete variable domain reads DSGVTQTPKHLITATGQRVTLRCSPRSGDLSVYWYQQSLDQGLQFLIQYYNGEERAKGNILERFSAQQFPDLHSELNLSSLELGDSALYFCASSVGSAGGASEQYFGPGTRLTVT.

This clone was found many times. The read terminates 3 residues ahead of where the CDR3 ends, so the germline J gene completes it. The gene calls are TRBV20-1 and TRBJ2-3; 14 bases line up with TRBD2. The CDR3 spans 12 residues. Per the germline V gene, CDR1 is DFQATT and CDR2 is SNEGSKA (reference sequence). CDR3 sequence reads: CSYGTSGSTQYF. The CDR3 DNA, read in part, is TGCAGTTACGGGACTAGCGGGAGCACG.

This clone was seen at least ten times. The CDR3 end falls 3 residues outside the read, so it is completed with the germline J gene. V gene TRBV20-1 combines with J gene TRBJ2-4; 12 nucleotides agree with TRBD2. This CDR3 spans 16 amino acids. The germline CDR1 and CDR2 sequences are DFQATT and SNEGSKA (reference sequence). V shed 3 bases, J shed 7 bases, and the junction held 10 bases outside the gene matches. This CDR3 is CSASVLAGGMSNIQYF. The sequenced part of the CDR3 DNA is TGCAGTGCTAGTGTCCTAGCGGGAGGGATGTCGAACATT.

This clone has ten or more counts. The read ends 3 residues early relative to the CDR3; the germline J gene fills the gap. The V call is TRBV20-1, the J call TRBJ1-6; TRBD1 matches 7 bases. CDR3 length: 15 residues. With 2 bases clipped from V and 9 bases from J, the junction kept 10 bases outside the gene matches. Per the germline V gene, CDR1 is DFQATT and CDR2 is SNEGSKA (reference sequence). The CDR3 loop is CSARPSWDRFSPLHF. Incomplete CDR3 DNA: TGCAGTGCTAGACCCTCTTGGGACAGATTTTCACCC.

Regarding this clone: Sequencing ends 3 residues short of the CDR3 end; the germline J gene provides the rest. The chain links TRBV20-1 to TRBJ1-5, with TRBD1 matching 7 bases. The CDR3 is 15 residues long. Unmatched junction bases numbered 11, after V lost 5 bases and J lost 4 bases. Germline V gene sequence: CDR1 DFQATT, CDR2 SNEGSKA (reference sequence). CDR3 sequence reads: CSAGTGTARNQPQHF. The part of the CDR3 DNA that was read is TGCAGTGCTGGCACCGGGACAGCTCGGAATCAGCCC.

This clone was seen repeatedly, ten times or more. The read halts 3 residues ahead of the CDR3 end, with the missing end drawn from the germline J gene. V gene TRBV7-9 combines with J gene TRBJ2-7, with 8 bases lining up with TRBD1. V lost 6 bases to trimming and J lost 0 bases; unmatched junction nucleotides: 4. The CDR3 length is 14 residues. The germline V gene has CDR1 SEHNR and CDR2 FQNEAQ (reference sequence). The CDR3 sequence is CASRPGQDSYEQYF. CDR3 bases read: TGTGCCAGCAGACCGGGACAGGACTCCTACGAG.

At least ten counts were recorded for this clone. The CDR3 goes on 3 residues after the read ends, and that part is filled in from the germline J gene. The J gene is TRBJ1-3, the V gene TRBV18; maybe TRBD1 (5 bases). Germline-derived CDR1 and CDR2 are KGHSH and LQKENI. This CDR3 comprises 14 residues. The V and J ends lost 8 bases and 3 bases respectively, with 14 bases between them. The part of the CDR3 DNA that was read is TGTGCCAGCGGGATCAGGGTGGATGGAAACACC. Its translation: CASGIRVDGNT. The CDR3, in full, reads CASGIRVDGNTIYF.

This clone showed up many times. Read sequence stops 3 residues before the CDR3 end, and the germline J gene provides the missing end. This chain connects TRBV12-5 to TRBJ2-1; 9 bases are a match to TRBD2. Losses at the gene ends were 6 bases for V and 1 base for J; bases not matched to a gene: 10. Germline values: CDR1 LGHNT, CDR2 FRNRAP. The CDR3 spans 17 residues. Partial CDR3 DNA: TGTGCTAGTGGCCCCCTTAGCGGGAGTGTATCCTACAATGAG. Translated, it gives CASGPLSGSVSYNE. From start to end, the CDR3 is CASGPLSGSVSYNEQFF.

This clone has ten or more counts. Read data end 3 residues before the CDR3 end; the end is taken from the germline J gene. V usage is TRBV7-2 and J usage is TRBJ2-2, with 8 bases aligning to TRBD2. The CDR3 runs 15 residues. Germline values: CDR1 SGHTA, CDR2 FQGNSA. V was pared by 5 bases and J by 7 bases, with 9 bases of the junction left unmatched. CDR3: CASSQRAGEGGELFF. The CDR3 DNA, read in part, is TGTGCCAGCAGCCAACGAGCGGGGGAAGGCGGGGAG.

There are many counts of this clone. The CDR3 goes on 3 residues after the read ends, and that part is filled in from the germline J gene. The J gene is TRBJ1-2, the V gene TRBV30; D unclear. Germline assignment: CDR1 GTSNPN and CDR2 SVGIG (reference sequence). CDR3 length equals 13 residues. The V end was cut by 0 bases, the J end by 4 bases, with 9 bases between. The CDR3 DNA, read in part, is TGTGCCTGGAGTGTACAGATACTCTATGGC. Residues: CAWSVQILYG. The full CDR3 is CAWSVQILYGYTF.